Below, 14 T cell receptor beta chains from the same sample are listed, as sequenced in a study of blood T cells in healthy people across ages. It was with a sample-barcoded 5' primer and a J-beta primer mix that a second PCR of roughly 7 to 12 cycles was run. One entry per CDR3 protein results from TCRdb running MiXCR on the 5' RACE reads. Here the sample spans around 1.5 million distinct CDR3 sequences, around 42% being singletons. Material: blood. The origin of the receptors is a woman younger than 35 in good health.

This clonotype appeared a few times. The chain is built from TRBV11-3 and TRBJ2-3; 7 bases are a match to TRBD2. This CDR3 region has 15 residues. Germline-derived CDR1 and CDR2 are SGHNT and YENEEA. V gave up 5 bases and J gave up 6 bases; unmatched junction bases: 11. As DNA, the CDR3 is TGTGCCAGCAGCCCCGCCAGCGGGCGGGGGGATACGCAGTATTTT. Protein sequence: CASSPASGRGDTQYF. The full variable domain, completed using reference TRBV11-3 and TRBJ2-3, is EAGVVQSPRYKIIEKKQPVAFWCNPISGHNTLYWYLQNLGQGPELLIRYENEEAVDDSQLPKDRFSAERLKGVDSTLKIQPAELGDSAVYLCASSPASGRGDTQYFGPGTRLTVL.

This clonotype was counted only a few times. The chain is built from TRBV30 and TRBJ1-2; D is unresolved. Germline CDR1 reads GTSNPN; CDR2 reads SVGIG (reference sequence). The V end lost 2 bases, the J end lost 3 bases, and 10 bases lay between the germline ends. The CDR3 spans 13 residues. The CDR3 nucleotides read TGTGCCTGGAGTAGGCCGGCCTACTATGGCTACACCTTC. Translated, it gives CAWSRPAYYGYTF.

This clonotype was picked up a small number of times. V gene TRBV28 combines with J gene TRBJ2-1, with 8 bases fitting TRBD2. Germline CDR1 and CDR2: MDHEN and SYDVKM. The CDR3 is 18 amino acids. V was pared by 6 bases and J by 4 bases, with 17 bases of the junction left unmatched. The CDR3 spells CASSPTFQAGETYNEQFF. CDR3 DNA sequence: TGTGCCAGCAGCCCCACATTTCAAGCGGGGGAGACTTACAATGAGCAGTTCTTC.

This clonotype was detected a few times. The J gene is TRBJ2-1, the V gene TRBV11-2, with 12 bases lining up with TRBD2. Germline V CDR1 and CDR2: SGHAT, FQNNGV. J was trimmed by 9 bases and V by 5 bases; bases with no gene match: 23. The CDR3 runs 20 residues. This chain's CDR3 is CASSLYRLAGGPRSLREQFF. For the CDR3, the DNA is TGTGCCAGCAGCCTTTACCGTCTAGCGGGAGGGCCACGGTCCCTCCGTGAGCAGTTCTTC.

This chain links TRBV6-2 or TRBV6-3 with TRBJ2-1; TRBD2 aligns across 7 bases. Trimming removed 2 bases from V and 10 bases from J; junction bases left unmatched: 8. Germline values: CDR1 MNHEY, CDR2 SVGEGT. This CDR3 has 14 residues. The chain's CDR3 is CASSYGGSAGEQFF. CDR3 bases: TGTGCCAGCAGTTACGGCGGGAGTGCAGGCGAGCAGTTCTTC.

This clonotype was counted a single time. The rearrangement links TRBV6-5 to TRBJ1-2; D is perhaps TRBD1 (5 bases). V was clipped by 4 bases and J by 6 bases, with 27 bases between them. The CDR3 runs to 18 residues. Per germline, CDR1 MNHEY and CDR2 SVGAGI. Here the CDR3 reads CASSSRPFLQGRTDGYTF. The CDR3 DNA sequence: TGTGCCAGCAGTTCTAGGCCCTTCCTCCAGGGAAGGACTGATGGCTACACCTTC.

This rearrangement joins TRBV5-1 to TRBJ2-3; unclear D gene. This CDR3 comprises 14 residues. The germline gives CDR1 SGHRS, CDR2 YFSETQ. The V gene lost 4 bases and the J gene lost 2 bases, with 11 bases spanning the gap. CDR3 sequence reads: CASSVGLVTDTQYF. DNA for the CDR3: TGCGCCAGCAGCGTGGGTCTAGTCACAGATACGCAGTATTTT.

The chain couples TRBV7-6 to TRBJ1-3; no firm D call. The CDR3 spans 13 residues. Germline V CDR1 and CDR2: SGHVS, FNYEAQ. V lost 5 bases and J lost 3, with 8 bases in between. Written as DNA, the CDR3 is TGTGCCAGCAGCGTATTAGTTGGAAACACCATATATTTT. It encodes CASSVLVGNTIYF.

This CDR3 reads CASSYSWSEGYTF. In DNA form, the CDR3 reads TGTGCCAGCAGTTACTCGTGGTCAGAAGGCTACACCTTC. The chain joins TRBV6-5 to TRBJ1-2; D is uncertain. Germline CDR1 is MNHEY and CDR2 is SVGAGI. With 0 bases removed from V and 8 bases from J, the gap between germline ends came to 10 bases. CDR3 size: 13 residues.

Details on this clonotype: At one end the junction does not follow the germline gene, possibly because of a read error. The chain uses TRBV20-1 and TRBJ1-6, with TRBD1 matching 11 bases. This CDR3 contains 14 residues. CDR1 and CDR2 (germline): DFQATT, SNEGSKA (reference sequence). The CDR3 loop reads CNARSGQGGSPLHF. The CDR3 DNA reads TGCAATGCTAGATCGGGACAGGGGGGATCACCCCTCCACTTT.

The rearrangement links TRBV5-1 to TRBJ2-2; 7 bases align to TRBD2. Germline V gene sequence: CDR1 SGHRS, CDR2 YFSETQ. After removal of 2 bases from V and 0 bases from J, the junction contained 10 bases not matched to a gene. This CDR3 spans 18 amino acids. DNA for the CDR3: TGCGCCAGCAGCTTCCGGGACCCAGCGGGGTCGAACACCGGGGAGCTGTTTTTT. Its protein product is CASSFRDPAGSNTGELFF.

J is TRBJ2-5 and V is TRBV4-1; tentative D call: TRBD1 (7 bases). This CDR3 is built from 15 residues. Germline CDR1 reads MGHRA; CDR2 reads YSYEKL. V was pared by 2 bases and J by 4 bases, with 14 bases between. CDR3 residues: CASSQPDRRGETQYF. The CDR3, as DNA: TGCGCCAGCAGCCAACCGGACAGGAGGGGAGAGACCCAGTACTTC.

This clonotype was observed a few times. DNA of the CDR3: TGCAGTGCTAGAGATGGAGGGGTGAATCAGCCCCAGCATTTT. This translates into CSARDGGVNQPQHF. This chain links TRBV20-1 with TRBJ1-5; possible D gene TRBD1, 5 bases. Germline CDR1 DFQATT, CDR2 SNEGSKA (reference sequence). The germline V and J ends were trimmed by 0 bases and 4 bases, with 10 bases remaining between them. CDR3 length equals 14 residues.

The V and J genes are TRBV12-3 or TRBV12-4 and TRBJ2-7, with 9 bases that match TRBD1. The J segment lost 6 bases and the V segment lost 3 bases, leaving 9 bases of the junction unmatched. The CDR3 loop spans 15 amino acids. The CDR3 sequence: CASSLGGQGSSEQYF. CDR3 nucleotide sequence: TGTGCCAGCAGTTTGGGGGGACAGGGCTCGTCCGAGCAGTACTTC.